The 27 T cell receptor beta chains below were found in one sample sequenced in a study of cytomegalovirus exposure and HLA in healthy donors. Both 60 Vbeta primers and 13 Jbeta primers went into the PCR. Generated by immunoSEQ multiplex PCR, the TCRdb table keeps only in-frame clones and is missing some. The sample includes just over 150,000 clones, almost 80% of them seen just once. Sequencing input: PBMCs. These receptors were obtained from a woman aged 45-65 years in good health and CMV-seropositive.

This chain connects TRBV5-6 to TRBJ1-3, with 7 bases identical to TRBD1. After removal of 3 bases from V and 7 bases from J, the junction contained 4 bases not matched to a gene. The germline V gene encodes CDR1 SGHDT and CDR2 YYEEEE. There are 13 residues in the CDR3. This CDR3 is CASSSGQPNTIYF. The CDR3 DNA reads as TGTGCCAGCAGCTCGGGACAGCCTAACACCATATATTTT. The full variable domain, with the rest looked up from reference TRBV5-6 and TRBJ1-3, is DAGVTQSPTHLIKTRGQQVTLRCSPKSGHDTVSWYQQALGQGPQFIFQYYEEEERQRGNFPDRFSGHQFPNYSSELNVNALLLGDSALYLCASSSGQPNTIYFGEGSWLTVV.

This clone appeared a few times. This chain links TRBV29-1 with TRBJ2-7; 8 bases align to TRBD1. CDR1 is SQVTM, CDR2 ANQGSEA, per germline. V dropped 4 bases and J dropped 2; count of bases not matched to a gene: 7. This CDR3 contains 14 residues. The CDR3 loop is CSVGVGTGPYEQYF. CDR3 DNA: TGCAGCGTTGGGGTCGGGACAGGACCCTACGAGCAGTACTTC.

This clone has just a few counts. The V call is TRBV7-2, the J call TRBJ1-1, with D perhaps TRBD1 (5 bases). From germline, CDR1 is SGHTA and CDR2 FQGNSA. The CDR3 spans 15 residues. Trimming pared 1 base from V and 1 base from J, leaving 10 bases between. The CDR3 DNA is TGTGCCAGCAGCTTAGAGGGGCTTGGGAACACTGAAGCTTTCTTT. Residues: CASSLEGLGNTEAFF.

The V and J genes are TRBV10-3 and TRBJ2-2; the D gene is possibly TRBD2 (5 bases). The CDR3 contains 15 residues. Trimming shortened V by 4 bases and J by 1 base, and 10 bases separated the two germline ends. Germline assignment: CDR1 ENHRY and CDR2 SYGVKD. The CDR3 region is CAISGGGQNTGELFF. DNA of the CDR3: TGTGCCATCAGTGGAGGAGGTCAGAACACCGGGGAGCTGTTTTTT.

This clone has a handful of counts. This chain joins TRBV27 and TRBJ2-1; maybe TRBD2 (6 bases). This CDR3 has 14 residues. Trimming cost V 3 bases and J 4 bases, with 10 bases left between them. Germline V gene sequence: CDR1 MNHEY, CDR2 SMNVEV (reference sequence). In DNA, the CDR3 is TGTGCCAGCAGTTTGGGGGAGGAGTACAATGAGCAGTTCTTC. Translation: CASSLGEEYNEQFF.

The V call is TRBV2, the J call TRBJ2-3; the D gene is possibly TRBD2 (5 bases). From germline, CDR1 is SNHLY and CDR2 FYNNEI. V dropped 8 bases and J dropped 5 bases, with 26 bases sitting between them. The CDR3 is 17 residues long. The CDR3 sequence: CASPEEVSPAHGDTQYF. The CDR3 DNA follows: TGTGCCAGCCCGGAGGAGGTCTCACCGGCTCACGGAGATACGCAGTATTTT.

The chain combines TRBV11-2 with TRBJ1-1, with 12 bases aligning to TRBD1. The germline gives CDR1 SGHAT, CDR2 FQNNGV. CDR3 length: 16 residues. V lost 6 bases to trimming and J lost 2 bases; unmatched junction nucleotides: 7. The CDR3 is CASRVRDRGLNTEAFF. The CDR3 nucleotides are TGTGCCAGCAGGGTCCGGGACAGGGGGCTAAACACTGAAGCTTTCTTT.

V usage is TRBV5-3 and J usage is TRBJ2-1, with 7 bases aligning to TRBD1. TRBV5-3 is classed as an ORF, of uncertain function. The CDR3 has 14 amino acids. V was pared by 0 bases and J by 8 bases, with 5 bases of the junction left unmatched. For the CDR3, the DNA is TGTGCCAGAAGCTTGGGACAGGGTATCGATGAGCAGTTCTTC. It is translated as CARSLGQGIDEQFF.

This clone was observed a few times. One end of the junction is discordant with germline, which a read error may explain. V usage is TRBV30 and J usage is TRBJ2-1; possible D gene TRBD2, 5 bases. Germline V CDR1 and CDR2: GTSNPN, SVGIG (reference sequence). The CDR3 is made up of 17 amino acids. CDR3 DNA sequence: TGTGCCTGGAGGTACCCCATGCGGGCGTCACTTTACAATGAGCGGTTCTTC. It codes for CAWRYPMRASLYNERFF.

This clone appeared a few times. The chain couples TRBV28 to TRBJ1-2; 7 bases match TRBD1. V lost 6 bases to trimming and J lost 10 bases; unmatched junction nucleotides: 11. Germline V gene sequence: CDR1 MDHEN, CDR2 SYDVKM. The CDR3 extends over 13 amino acids. The CDR3 DNA reads TGTGCCAGCAGAACAACTCCACAGGGGACCTACACCTTC. Translating it yields CASRTTPQGTYTF.

J is TRBJ1-4 and V is TRBV7-2; 9 bases fit TRBD1. Unmatched junction bases numbered 7, after V lost 3 bases and J lost 8 bases. The CDR3 runs 15 residues. Germline-derived CDR1 and CDR2 are SGHTA and FQGNSA. CDR3: CASSLPGQGGEKLFF. The DNA for the CDR3 is TGTGCCAGCAGCTTGCCGGGACAGGGTGGGGAAAAACTGTTTTTT.

The chain carries TRBV5-4 and TRBJ2-3, with TRBD2 matching over 8 bases. The CDR3 is made up of 15 amino acids. CDR1 and CDR2 (germline): SGHNT, YYREEE (reference sequence). Trimming removed 4 bases from V and 4 bases from J; junction bases left unmatched: 8. The CDR3: CASSPSGGLPDTQYF. The CDR3 nucleotides read TGTGCCAGCAGCCCCTCGGGGGGGTTGCCAGATACGCAGTATTTT.

In this sample, this clone turned up a few times. The chain carries TRBV29-1 and TRBJ1-2, with D tentatively TRBD1 (6 bases). Germline CDR1 reads SQVTM; CDR2 reads ANQGSEA. The ends were cut back, 3 bases at V and 7 bases at J, with 18 bases in the middle. This CDR3 comprises 14 residues. The DNA of the CDR3 is TGCAGCGTTGACCCGACAGGCCCGCTTGGTGGCTACACCTTC. Translation gives CSVDPTGPLGGYTF.

The chain has TRBV18 and TRBJ1-5; 8 bases agree with TRBD1. The germline V gene encodes CDR1 KGHSH and CDR2 LQKENI. CDR3 size: 14 residues. Losses at the gene ends were 4 bases for V and 6 bases for J; bases not matched to a gene: 5. The DNA for the CDR3 is TGTGCCAGCTCACAAGACAGGGGTGCTCAGCCCCAGCATTTT. Encoded protein: CASSQDRGAQPQHF.

The chain joins TRBV5-1 to TRBJ2-1; 7 nucleotides align to TRBD1. Germline loops: CDR1 SGHRS, CDR2 YFSETQ. The length of the CDR3 is 13 residues. V shed 5 bases and J 8 bases; nucleotides not matched to a gene: 7. The CDR3: CASSGQGVDEQFF. The DNA for the CDR3 is TGCGCCAGCAGTGGGCAGGGGGTCGATGAGCAGTTCTTC.

V and J are TRBV6-1 and TRBJ2-7; D possibly corresponds to TRBD2 (5 bases). The germline gives CDR1 MNHNS, CDR2 SASEGT. The CDR3 covers 12 residues. With 7 bases removed from V and 4 bases from J, the gap between germline ends came to 11 bases. The CDR3 protein is CASTYPGYEQYF. The CDR3 DNA reads TGTGCCAGCACCTACCCGGGATACGAGCAGTACTTC.

The V gene is TRBV10-1, the J gene TRBJ1-3, with 7 bases fitting TRBD1. The CDR3 is 16 residues long. J gave up 0 bases and V 8 bases, and 10 bases lay outside the gene matches. The germline CDR1 and CDR2 sequences are WNHNN and SYGVQD (reference sequence). CDR3 amino acids: CASFISTGPSGNTIYF. The CDR3 nucleotides read TGCGCCAGCTTTATATCGACAGGGCCCTCTGGAAACACCATATATTTT.

This clone has more than one count but fewer than ten. The gene calls are TRBV4-3 and TRBJ1-5; no clear D. V was clipped by 0 bases and J by 4 bases, with 4 bases between them. The CDR3 extends over 13 amino acids. The germline V gene encodes CDR1 LGHNA and CDR2 YSLEER. The CDR3 nucleotides are TGCGCCAGCAGCCAAGATACTAATCAGCCCCAGCATTTT. This translates into CASSQDTNQPQHF.

The CDR3 is CASSVGMSVGTDTQYF. Here the CDR3 DNA reads TGTGCCAGCAGCGTAGGTATGTCGGTCGGCACAGATACGCAGTATTTT. The rearrangement uses TRBV9 and TRBJ2-3; unclear D gene. Germline CDR1 is SGDLS and CDR2 is YYNGEE. This CDR3 comprises 16 residues. The germline V and J ends were trimmed by 0 bases and 1 base, with 12 bases remaining between them.

Concerning this clone itself: Additional DNA sequences in this sample encode the identical CDR3. The V gene is TRBV18, the J gene TRBJ2-5; D uncertain. Germline CDR1 is KGHSH and CDR2 is LQKENI. The CDR3 has 12 residues. Trimming stripped 3 bases from V and 5 bases from J, with 7 bases between. The CDR3 nucleotides read TGTGCCAGCTCACCCGGTGCCGAGACCCAGTACTTC. This gives the protein CASSPGAETQYF. Variable domain in full (rest from reference TRBV18 and TRBJ2-5): NAGVMQNPRHLVRRRGQEARLRCSPMKGHSHVYWYRQLPEEGLKFMVYLQKENIIDESGMPKERFSAEFPKEGPSILRIQQVVRGDSAAYFCASSPGAETQYFGPGTRLLVL.

The V gene is TRBV7-2, the J gene TRBJ2-3; 10 nucleotides align to TRBD1. The CDR3 runs to 15 residues. The V gene end was trimmed by 5 bases and the J gene end by 3 bases; junction bases not matched to a gene: 5. The germline gives CDR1 SGHTA, CDR2 FQGNSA. In nucleotides, the CDR3 is TGTGCCAGCAGCATCGACAGGGGGCTTACAGATACGCAGTATTTT. Protein sequence: CASSIDRGLTDTQYF.

This clone was detected a few times. The V call is TRBV14, the J call TRBJ2-2, with TRBD1 as a possible D gene (5 bases). CDR1 is SGHDN and CDR2 is FVKESK in the germline V gene. Trimming shortened V by 4 bases and J by 4 bases, and 10 bases separated the two germline ends. The CDR3 contains 14 residues. The CDR3 DNA follows: TGTGCCAGCAGCCCCAGGGTTTTCACCGGGGAGCTGTTTTTT. It encodes CASSPRVFTGELFF. Variable domain in full (rest from reference TRBV14 and TRBJ2-2): EAGVTQFPSHSVIEKGQTVTLRCDPISGHDNLYWYRRVMGKEIKFLLHFVKESKQDESGMPNNRFLAERTGGTYSTLKVQPAELEDSGVYFCASSPRVFTGELFFGEGSRLTVL.

V and J are TRBV2 and TRBJ2-3; TRBD2 matches at 9 bases. This CDR3 comprises 15 residues. Germline-derived CDR1 and CDR2 are SNHLY and FYNNEI. Trimming took 2 bases from V and 2 from J; bases not matched to a gene: 2. The chain's CDR3 is CASSESGGYTDTQYF. The DNA of the CDR3 is TGTGCCAGCAGTGAAAGCGGGGGGTACACAGATACGCAGTATTTT.

The chain joins TRBV6-6 to TRBJ2-5; TRBD2 is a possible D gene (6 bases). Trimming removed 6 bases from V and 2 bases from J, with 16 bases in between. In germline, CDR1 is MNHNY, CDR2 SVGAGI (reference sequence). CDR3 length equals 15 residues. This chain's CDR3 is CASRPPGGSQETQYF. As DNA, the CDR3 is TGTGCCAGCAGACCTCCTGGGGGGAGTCAAGAGACCCAGTACTTC.

The rearrangement joins TRBV27 to TRBJ1-1; tentative D call: TRBD1 (6 bases). From germline, CDR1 is MNHEY and CDR2 SMNVEV (reference sequence). V was trimmed by 2 bases and J by 6 bases, leaving 10 bases between them. The CDR3 has 13 amino acids. CDR3 DNA sequence: TGTGCCAGCAGTTTAGTGGGGGCTGCTGAAGCTTTCTTT. It codes for CASSLVGAAEAFF.

This chain joins TRBV9 and TRBJ1-1; 7 nucleotides match TRBD1. The CDR3 has 15 residues. Germline-derived CDR1 and CDR2 are SGDLS and YYNGEE. J lost 3 bases, V lost 0 bases, and 5 bases had no gene match. The CDR3 coding sequence is TGTGCCAGCAGCGTAGCGGCAGGGGGGTACACTGAAGCTTTCTTT. Its protein product is CASSVAAGGYTEAFF.

The chain combines TRBV4-1 with TRBJ2-1; 11 positions match TRBD2. The CDR3 runs 15 residues. Trimming removed 3 bases from V and 4 bases from J; junction bases left unmatched: 2. Germline V gives CDR1 MGHRA, CDR2 YSYEKL. CDR3 protein: CASSQTSGVYNEQFF. The DNA of the CDR3 is TGCGCCAGCAGCCAGACTAGCGGGGTGTACAATGAGCAGTTCTTC.